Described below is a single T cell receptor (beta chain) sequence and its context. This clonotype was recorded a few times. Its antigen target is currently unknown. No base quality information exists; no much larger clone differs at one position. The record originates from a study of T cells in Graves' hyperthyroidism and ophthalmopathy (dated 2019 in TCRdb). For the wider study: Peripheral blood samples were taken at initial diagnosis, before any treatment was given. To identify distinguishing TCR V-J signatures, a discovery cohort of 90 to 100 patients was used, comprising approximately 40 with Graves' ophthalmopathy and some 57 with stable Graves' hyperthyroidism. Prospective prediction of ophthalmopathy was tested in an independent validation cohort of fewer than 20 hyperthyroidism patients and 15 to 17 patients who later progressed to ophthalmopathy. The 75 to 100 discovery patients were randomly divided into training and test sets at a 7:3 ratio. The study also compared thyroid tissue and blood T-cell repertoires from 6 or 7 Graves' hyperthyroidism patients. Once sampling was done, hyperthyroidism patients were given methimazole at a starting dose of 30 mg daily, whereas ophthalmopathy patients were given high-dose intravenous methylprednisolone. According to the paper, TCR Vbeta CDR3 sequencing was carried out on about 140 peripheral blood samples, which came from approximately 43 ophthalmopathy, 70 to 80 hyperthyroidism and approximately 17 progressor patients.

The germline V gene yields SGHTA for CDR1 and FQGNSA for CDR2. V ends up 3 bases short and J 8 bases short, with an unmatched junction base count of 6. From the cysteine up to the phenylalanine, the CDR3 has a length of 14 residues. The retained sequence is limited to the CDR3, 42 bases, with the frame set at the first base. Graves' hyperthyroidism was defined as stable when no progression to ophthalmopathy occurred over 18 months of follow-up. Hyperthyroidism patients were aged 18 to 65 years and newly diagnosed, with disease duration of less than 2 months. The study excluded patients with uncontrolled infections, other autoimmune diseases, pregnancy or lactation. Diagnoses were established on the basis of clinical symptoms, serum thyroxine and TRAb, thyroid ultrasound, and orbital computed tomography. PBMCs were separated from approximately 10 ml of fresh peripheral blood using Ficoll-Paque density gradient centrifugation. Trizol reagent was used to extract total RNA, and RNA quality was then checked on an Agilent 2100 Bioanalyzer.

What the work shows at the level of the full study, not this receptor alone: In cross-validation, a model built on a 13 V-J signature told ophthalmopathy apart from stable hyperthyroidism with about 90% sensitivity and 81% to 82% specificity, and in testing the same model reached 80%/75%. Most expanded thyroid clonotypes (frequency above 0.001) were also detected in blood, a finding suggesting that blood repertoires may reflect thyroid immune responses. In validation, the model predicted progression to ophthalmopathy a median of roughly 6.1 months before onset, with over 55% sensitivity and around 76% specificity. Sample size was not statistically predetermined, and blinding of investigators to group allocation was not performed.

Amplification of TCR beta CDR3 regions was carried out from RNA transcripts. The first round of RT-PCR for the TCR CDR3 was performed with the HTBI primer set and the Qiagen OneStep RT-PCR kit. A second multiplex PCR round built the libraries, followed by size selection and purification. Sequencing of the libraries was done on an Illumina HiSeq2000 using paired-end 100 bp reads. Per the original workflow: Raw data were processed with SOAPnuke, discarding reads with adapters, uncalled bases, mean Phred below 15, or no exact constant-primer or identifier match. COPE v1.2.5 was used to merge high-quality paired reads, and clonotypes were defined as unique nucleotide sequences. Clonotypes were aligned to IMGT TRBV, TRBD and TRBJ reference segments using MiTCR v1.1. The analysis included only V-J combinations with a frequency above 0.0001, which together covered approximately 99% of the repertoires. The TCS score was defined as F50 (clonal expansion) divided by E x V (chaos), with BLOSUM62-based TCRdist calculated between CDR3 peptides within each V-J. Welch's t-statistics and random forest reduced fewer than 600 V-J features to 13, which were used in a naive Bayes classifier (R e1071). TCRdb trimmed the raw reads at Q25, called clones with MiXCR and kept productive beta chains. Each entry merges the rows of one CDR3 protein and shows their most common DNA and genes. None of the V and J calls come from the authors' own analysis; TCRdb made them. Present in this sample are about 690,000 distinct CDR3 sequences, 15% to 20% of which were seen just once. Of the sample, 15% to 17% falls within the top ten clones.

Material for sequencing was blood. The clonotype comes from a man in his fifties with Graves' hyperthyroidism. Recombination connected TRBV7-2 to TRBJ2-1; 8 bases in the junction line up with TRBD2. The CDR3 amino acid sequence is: CASSLVTSGHEQFF. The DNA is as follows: TGTGCCAGCAGCTTGGTTACTAGCGGACATGAGCAGTTCTTC.